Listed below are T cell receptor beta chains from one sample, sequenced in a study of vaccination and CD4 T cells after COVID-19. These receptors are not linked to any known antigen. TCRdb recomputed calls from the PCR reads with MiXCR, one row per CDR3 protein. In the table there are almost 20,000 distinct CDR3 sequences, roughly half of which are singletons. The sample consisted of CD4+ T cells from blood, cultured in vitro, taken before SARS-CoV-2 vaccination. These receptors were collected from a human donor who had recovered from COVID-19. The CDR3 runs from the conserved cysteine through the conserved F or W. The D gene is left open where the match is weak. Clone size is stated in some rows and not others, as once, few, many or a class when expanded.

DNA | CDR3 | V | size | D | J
TGTGCCAGCAGCCAACTGGGACTAGCGGTAGAGACCCAGTACTTC | CASSQLGLAVETQYF | TRBV14 | NA | TRBD2 | TRBJ2-5
TGTGCCAGCAGCTTAATGACTAGCGGGGGGCGAAGCACAGATACGCAGTATTTT | CASSLMTSGGRSTDTQYF | TRBV7-6 | NA | TRBD2 | TRBJ2-3
TGTGCCAGCAGTCCAGCGGGGTACTACGAGCAGTACTTC | CASSPAGYYEQYF | TRBV6-1 | few | TRBD2 | TRBJ2-7
TGTGCCAGTAGTATTTCTTCGGGGGATGGAGATACGCAGTATTTT | CASSISSGDGDTQYF | TRBV19 | NA | NA | TRBJ2-3
TGTGCCAGTTCCTTAAATAGCGGGAGGGCTTCTTACGAGCAGTACTTC | CASSLNSGRASYEQYF | TRBV6-1 | NA | TRBD2 | TRBJ2-7
TGTGCCAGCAGCTTGGGATTTCGCGTTAACGAGCAGTACTTC | CASSLGFRVNEQYF | TRBV7-2 | NA | NA | TRBJ2-7
TGTGCCAGCAGTGAACGGACAGGGGGCACTGAAGCTTTCTTT | CASSERTGGTEAFF | TRBV2 | few | TRBD1 | TRBJ1-1
TGTGCCAGCAGTGACCTGGGGATTCTGCTTGGAAACACCATATATTTT | CASSDLGILLGNTIYF | TRBV28 | once | NA | TRBJ1-3
TGTGCCAGCAGCTCAGGGGTAGGGGTTATGACCTATGTGGGCACTGAAGCTTTCTTT | CASSSGVGVMTYVGTEAFF | TRBV11-3 | NA | NA | TRBJ1-1
TGTGCCAGCAGTGAAGGAGTGGGGGAGCTGTTTTTT | CASSEGVGELFF | TRBV2 | NA | NA | TRBJ2-2
TGTGCCAGCAGCTGGACTAGCGGCGTAGCCTCCTACGAGCAGTACTTC | CASSWTSGVASYEQYF | TRBV7-8 | few | TRBD2 | TRBJ2-7
TGCGCCAGCAGCTTGGGGGGGCAGGGCCAAGAGACCCAGTACTTC | CASSLGGQGQETQYF | TRBV5-1 | once | NA | TRBJ2-5
TGTGCCAGCAGTTACTCGCCCCGGGACAGGGATTCCTCTGGGGCCAACGTCCTGACTTTC | CASSYSPRDRDSSGANVLTF | TRBV6-2/TRBV6-3 | few | TRBD1 | TRBJ2-6
TGCGCCAGCAGCCAGGAAACAGGGGATGGCTACACCTTC | CASSQETGDGYTF | TRBV4-3 | few | TRBD1 | TRBJ1-2
TGTGCCAGCAGCTCAGGACAGGGGAATATAGACGAGCAGTACTTC | CASSSGQGNIDEQYF | TRBV5-4 | NA | TRBD1 | TRBJ2-7
TGTGCCAGCAGTGCTCCCCCCCCCTCCGGCACTGAAGCTTTCTTT | CASSAPPPSGTEAFF | TRBV6-4 | NA | NA | TRBJ1-1
TGTGCCAGCAGCTTACAACCCGGGACAGGGTCTCGCGAGCAGTACTTC | CASSLQPGTGSREQYF | TRBV6-2/TRBV6-3 | few | TRBD1 | TRBJ2-7
TGTGCCAGCAGTCGCTCGGGATTATCAACAGATACGCAGTATTTT | CASSRSGLSTDTQYF | TRBV7-6 | NA | NA | TRBJ2-3
TGTGCCAGCAAATTAAGAAGAGATACGCAGTATTTT | CASKLRRDTQYF | TRBV6-1 | few | NA | TRBJ2-3
TGTGCCAGCAGTGAATCTTTTAGGGCGGGAGCTTTCTTT | CASSESFRAGAFF | TRBV25-1 | NA | NA | TRBJ1-1
TGTGCCAGCGCTACACTGGAGACCCAGTACTTC | CASATLETQYF | TRBV2 | NA | NA | TRBJ2-5
TGCGCCAGCAGACCGAGGACAGGTGGTGGCTACACCTTC | CASRPRTGGGYTF | TRBV5-1 | few | TRBD1 | TRBJ1-2
TGCAGTGCTAGAGGCCCGATCGGGGAGCTGTTTTTT | CSARGPIGELFF | TRBV20-1 | few | NA | TRBJ2-2
TGTGCCAGCAGCCTCATACCCCCTTTGAATAATTCACCCCTCCACTTT | CASSLIPPLNNSPLHF | TRBV7-8 | few | NA | TRBJ1-6
TGTGCCACCAGCGGCGCTAGCGGGGCCGAGCAGTACTTC | CATSGASGAEQYF | TRBV15 | NA | TRBD2 | TRBJ2-7
TGTGCCAGCAGCCCTGGACAGGGGAACACTGAAGCTTTCTTT | CASSPGQGNTEAFF | TRBV11-3 | NA | TRBD1 | TRBJ1-1
TGTGCCAGCAGCGCGATTCTAGCGGCCCTCGGCGGGGAGCTGTTTTTT | CASSAILAALGGELFF | TRBV11-3 | NA | TRBD2 | TRBJ2-2
TGTGCCAGCAGTTACTCGGGGGTGGTGGGTGAAGCTTTCTTT | CASSYSGVVGEAFF | TRBV6-5 | few | NA | TRBJ1-1
TGTGCCAGCAGCTTATTAGTAGATCAGCCCCAGCATTTT | CASSLLVDQPQHF | TRBV7-2 | NA | NA | TRBJ1-5
TGCAGTGCTAGTTTGGCTAGCGGGGGCACAGATACGCAGTATTTT | CSASLASGGTDTQYF | TRBV20-1 | NA | TRBD2 | TRBJ2-3
TGTGCCAGCAGATCAAATAAACTGGGGCGTCAGCCCCAGCATTTT | CASRSNKLGRQPQHF | TRBV12-3/TRBV12-4 | once | NA | TRBJ1-5
TGTGCCAGCAGCCCCGGAGAGGGTTGGAATCAGCCCCAGCATTTT | CASSPGEGWNQPQHF | TRBV27 | few | NA | TRBJ1-5